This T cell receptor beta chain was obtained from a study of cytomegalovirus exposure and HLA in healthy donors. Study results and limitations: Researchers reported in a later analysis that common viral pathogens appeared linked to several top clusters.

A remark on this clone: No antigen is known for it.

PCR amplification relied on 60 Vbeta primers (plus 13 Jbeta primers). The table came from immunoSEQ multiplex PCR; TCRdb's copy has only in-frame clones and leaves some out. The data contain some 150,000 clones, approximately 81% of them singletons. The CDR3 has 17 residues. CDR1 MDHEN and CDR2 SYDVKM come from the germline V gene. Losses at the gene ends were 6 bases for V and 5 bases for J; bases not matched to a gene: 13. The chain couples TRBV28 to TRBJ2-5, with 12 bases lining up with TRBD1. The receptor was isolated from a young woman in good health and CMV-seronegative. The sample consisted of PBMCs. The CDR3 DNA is TGTGCCAGCAGGAATCCGCCCGGGACAGGGGGCCTGGAGACCCAGTACTTC. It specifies CASRNPPGTGGLETQYF.